These 22 T cell receptor beta chains came from one sample sequenced in a study of blood T cell repertoires in COVID-19. Clones were read by immunoSEQ multiplex PCR, and TCRdb kept only the in-frame ones, dropping some. Here the sample spans some 120,000 clones, approximately 85% being singletons. The sequenced sample consisted of peripheral blood. These receptors all come from a woman at least 80 years old with COVID-19, enrolled during active disease.

CDR3 amino acids: CASSRDGGEKLFF. The CDR3 coding sequence is TGTGCCAGTAGCCGGGACGGGGGTGAAAAACTGTTTTTT. J is TRBJ1-4 and V is TRBV19, with D perhaps matching TRBD1 (5 bases). V lost 6 bases to trimming and J lost 7 bases, with 12 bases between them. Germline V gene sequence: CDR1 LNHDA, CDR2 SQIVND (reference sequence). CDR3 length: 13 amino acids.

This clone has only one observation. J is TRBJ1-1 and V is TRBV27, with TRBD1 as a possible D gene (6 bases). This CDR3 has 14 amino acids. CDR1 and CDR2 from the germline V gene are MNHEY and SMNVEV (reference sequence). V was pared by 2 bases and J by 5 bases, with 12 bases between. The CDR3: CASSLGGRGTEAFF. Written as DNA, the CDR3 is TGTGCCAGCAGTTTAGGGGGGCGGGGGACTGAAGCTTTCTTT.

The chain links TRBV13 to TRBJ1-3; 8 bases are shared with TRBD1. V shed 2 bases, J shed 8 bases, and the junction held 5 bases outside the gene matches. Germline V gives CDR1 PRHDT, CDR2 FYEKMQ (reference sequence). CDR3 length: 14 residues. This chain's CDR3 is CASSLLDRVDTIYF. The CDR3 DNA reads as TGTGCCAGCAGCTTACTGGACAGGGTGGACACCATATATTTT.

The rearrangement uses TRBV29-1 and TRBJ2-7, with 11 bases identical to TRBD1. V trimming: 7 bases; J trimming: 2 bases; junction bases outside the gene matches: 10. This CDR3 has 15 amino acids. The V gene's germline CDR1 is SQVTM and CDR2 ANQGSEA. CDR3 loop: CSARLGTGGAYEQYF. CDR3 coding DNA: TGCAGCGCTAGACTTGGGACAGGGGGGGCCTACGAGCAGTACTTC.

The chain employs TRBV6-5 and TRBJ2-5; D not resolved. The CDR3 has 12 amino acids. Germline V CDR1 and CDR2: MNHEY, SVGAGI. Trimming cost V 6 bases and J 5 bases, with 10 bases left between them. The CDR3 spells CASSPNRETQYF. The CDR3 nucleotides read TGTGCCAGCAGCCCAAATCGGGAGACCCAGTACTTC.

The gene calls are TRBV6-2 or TRBV6-3 and TRBJ1-5; D may be TRBD1 (6 bases). Germline CDR1 reads MNHEY; CDR2 reads SVGEGT. The CDR3 is 20 amino acids. Trimming pared 0 bases from V and 2 bases from J, leaving 23 bases between. The CDR3: CASSYSLMATNKGGNQPQHF. The CDR3 nucleotides read TGTGCCAGCAGTTACTCGTTAATGGCTACCAATAAGGGGGGCAATCAGCCCCAGCATTTT.

The chain recombines TRBV11-2 with TRBJ1-5; D not resolved. The CDR3 extends over 13 amino acids. Germline lookup yields CDR1 SGHAT and CDR2 FQNNGV. V lost 1 base and J lost 6, with 7 bases in between. The DNA for the CDR3 is TGTGCCAGCAGCTTAGGGTTGAGTCAGCCCCAGCATTTT. Amino acid sequence: CASSLGLSQPQHF.

V usage is TRBV19 and J usage is TRBJ2-3; 7 bases agree with TRBD2. V shed 6 bases, J shed 0 bases, and the junction held 3 bases outside the gene matches. The CDR3 covers 14 residues. Germline V gene sequence: CDR1 LNHDA, CDR2 SQIVND (reference sequence). The chain's CDR3 is CASRREYSTDTQYF. The CDR3 DNA is TGTGCCAGTAGGCGGGAGTACAGCACAGATACGCAGTATTTT.

The chain is built from TRBV18 and TRBJ1-1; D unclear. CDR1 KGHSH and CDR2 LQKENI come from the germline V gene. V lost 1 base to trimming and J lost 0 bases, with 9 bases between them. The CDR3 has 15 residues. The CDR3 coding sequence is TGTGCCAGCTCACCACAACAGTTTTTGAACACTGAAGCTTTCTTT. It codes for CASSPQQFLNTEAFF.

The rearrangement uses TRBV6-2 or TRBV6-3 and TRBJ2-7, with D hard to call. This CDR3 comprises 13 residues. Trimming took off 0 bases at V and 4 bases at J, with 7 bases between the two ends. Germline lookup yields CDR1 MNHEY and CDR2 SVGEGT. CDR3 DNA: TGTGCCAGCAGTTACTCCCCCAGGTACGAGCAGTACTTC. Protein: CASSYSPRYEQYF.

The V call is TRBV7-9, the J call TRBJ2-1; 11 bases agree with TRBD2. The germline V gene encodes CDR1 SEHNR and CDR2 FQNEAQ (reference sequence). With V trimmed by 6 bases and J by 4 bases, 8 bases remained unmatched. The CDR3 extends over 16 amino acids. As DNA, the CDR3 is TGTGCCAGCAGACCCTTTAGCGGGAGGGTTTACAATGAGCAGTTCTTC. This translates into CASRPFSGRVYNEQFF.

The chain carries TRBV28 and TRBJ1-5; weak D call: TRBD1 (5 bases). CDR1 is MDHEN and CDR2 is SYDVKM in the germline V gene. The CDR3 is 15 amino acids. The V gene lost 6 bases and the J gene lost 3 bases, with 15 bases spanning the gap. CDR3 region: CASSRPGGYNQPQHF. For the CDR3, the DNA is TGTGCCAGCAGCCGCCCCGGGGGATACAATCAGCCCCAGCATTTT.

The CDR3 loop reads CASSLGGNIYEQYF. Here the CDR3 DNA reads TGTGCCAGCAGCCTCGGGGGGAACATCTACGAGCAGTACTTC. This rearrangement joins TRBV28 to TRBJ2-7; the match to TRBD2 covers 7 bases. V dropped 6 bases and J dropped 3; count of bases not matched to a gene: 8. The CDR3 loop spans 14 amino acids. Germline V gene sequence: CDR1 MDHEN, CDR2 SYDVKM.

V usage is TRBV9 and J usage is TRBJ2-7; 7 bases fit TRBD1. This CDR3 spans 15 amino acids. Germline V CDR1 and CDR2: SGDLS, YYNGEE. Trimming took 0 bases from V and 2 from J; bases not matched to a gene: 5. CDR3 region: CASSVDGQAAYEQYF. As DNA, the CDR3 is TGTGCCAGCAGCGTAGATGGACAGGCCGCCTACGAGCAGTACTTC. The complete variable domain, with remaining parts taken from reference TRBV9 and TRBJ2-7, reads DSGVTQTPKHLITATGQRVTLRCSPRSGDLSVYWYQQSLDQGLQFLIQYYNGEERAKGNILERFSAQQFPDLHSELNLSSLELGDSALYFCASSVDGQAAYEQYFGPGTRLTVT.

This chain links TRBV7-8 with TRBJ2-1; D call uncertain. Germline V CDR1 and CDR2: SGHVS, FQNEAQ. CDR3 size: 13 residues. Trimming stripped 6 bases from V and 5 bases from J, with 11 bases between. CDR3 protein: CASRLSENNEQFF. The CDR3 DNA is TGTGCCAGCAGGCTTTCCGAGAACAATGAGCAGTTCTTC.

The chain is built from TRBV29-1 and TRBJ2-1; D unclear. The germline gives CDR1 SQVTM, CDR2 ANQGSEA. This CDR3 comprises 13 residues. With 7 bases removed from V and 5 bases from J, the gap between germline ends came to 15 bases. DNA for the CDR3: TGCAGCGCCCGAGGCGGATCCCACAATGAGCAGTTCTTC. Its translation is CSARGGSHNEQFF.

This clone occurred once. The chain carries TRBV25-1 and TRBJ1-1; D uncertain. CDR1 and CDR2 from the germline V gene are MGHDK and SYGVNS. This CDR3 spans 14 amino acids. The V gene lost 6 bases and the J gene lost 1 base, with 12 bases spanning the gap. The CDR3 loop is CASRNEERNTEAFF. The DNA for the CDR3 is TGTGCCAGCAGGAACGAGGAAAGGAACACTGAAGCTTTCTTT.

The V gene is TRBV4-2, the J gene TRBJ1-2, with D perhaps matching TRBD1 (6 bases). V was shortened by 1 base and J by 7 bases, with 13 bases between the two germline ends. Germline values: CDR1 LGHNA, CDR2 YNFKEQ. This CDR3 contains 14 residues. CDR3 coding DNA: TGTGCCAGCAGCCAAGGTGCAGGGGATTTTGGCTACACCTTC. Its protein is CASSQGAGDFGYTF.

The genes are TRBV6-4 and TRBJ2-2; 8 nucleotides align to TRBD1. This CDR3 contains 15 residues. V lost 4 bases and J lost 7; bases outside the gene matches: 8. Germline V gene sequence: CDR1 MRHNA, CDR2 SNTAGT. CDR3 region: CASSASDRANGELFF. CDR3 in DNA: TGTGCCAGCAGTGCCTCGGACAGGGCGAACGGGGAGCTGTTTTTT.

This chain joins TRBV7-9 and TRBJ2-7; 9 bases agree with TRBD2. The germline V gene encodes CDR1 SEHNR and CDR2 FQNEAQ (reference sequence). The CDR3 sequence is 13 residues long. The ends lost 6 bases at V and 3 bases at J; junction bases unmatched: 3. The CDR3 DNA is TGTGCCAGCAGTAGCGGGAGTAGCTACGAGCAGTACTTC. Residues: CASSSGSSYEQYF.

The chain has TRBV9 and TRBJ1-6; D is perhaps TRBD1 (5 bases). V was shortened by 0 bases and J by 8 bases, with 12 bases between the two germline ends. Germline CDR1 is SGDLS and CDR2 is YYNGEE. CDR3 length: 15 amino acids. The CDR3 sequence is CASSVAGALYSPLHF. In DNA form, the CDR3 reads TGTGCCAGCAGCGTAGCTGGGGCGCTATATTCACCCCTCCACTTT.

The V and J genes are TRBV11-2 and TRBJ1-1; D is undetermined. Between the trimmed V and J ends, which lost 5 bases and 0 bases, there was a span of 13 bases. The CDR3 runs to 15 residues. Germline-derived CDR1 and CDR2 are SGHAT and FQNNGV. CDR3 sequence reads: CASSLERSMNTEAFF. CDR3 nucleotide sequence: TGTGCCAGCAGCCTCGAGCGGTCCATGAACACTGAAGCTTTCTTT.